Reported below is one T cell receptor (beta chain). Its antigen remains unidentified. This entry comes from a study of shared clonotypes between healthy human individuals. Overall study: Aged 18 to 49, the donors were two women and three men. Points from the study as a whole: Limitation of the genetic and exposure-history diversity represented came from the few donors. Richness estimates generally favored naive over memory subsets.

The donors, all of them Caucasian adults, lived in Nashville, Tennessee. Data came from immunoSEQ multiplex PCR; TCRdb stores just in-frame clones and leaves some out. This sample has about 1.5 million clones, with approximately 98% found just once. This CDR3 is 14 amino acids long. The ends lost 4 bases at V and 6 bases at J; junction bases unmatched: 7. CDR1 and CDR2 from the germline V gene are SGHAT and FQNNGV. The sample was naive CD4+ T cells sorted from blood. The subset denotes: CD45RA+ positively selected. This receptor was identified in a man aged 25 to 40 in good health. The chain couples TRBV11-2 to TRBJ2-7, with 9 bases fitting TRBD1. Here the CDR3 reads CASSSTGGGSEQYF. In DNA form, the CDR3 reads TGTGCCAGCAGCTCGACAGGGGGTGGATCCGAGCAGTACTTC.